The source of this TCR beta chain is a study of naive and memory T cell subsets. This clonotype was seen only a few times. An equimolar mix of two oligonucleotides served as the beta constant-region primer for TRBC1 and TRBC2. A 12-nucleotide UMI and the SP2 primer were added to the cDNA 3' end by oligonucleotide ligation. The ligated cDNA underwent four PCR rounds using SP2 and nested alpha and beta constant-region primers. TCRdb fed the UMI-ligation and nested PCR reads into MiXCR, producing one record per CDR3 protein. The table lists 130,000 to 150,000 distinct CDR3 sequences, approximately 17% of them singletons. CMV status came from CD4+ T cell IFNgamma after overnight CMV lysate stimulation of fresh PBMCs. Cells stained for CD3, CD4, CD8, CD45RA, CD27 and viability were sorted into four CD45RA/CD27 subsets. The CDR3 loop spans 17 amino acids. The germline V gene encodes CDR1 SGHAT and CDR2 FQNNGV. Trimming stripped 1 base from V and 0 bases from J, with 10 bases between.

The receptor was isolated from a human donor in good health. The chain links TRBV11-2 to TRBJ2-6; D remains ambiguous. The sample comprised naive CD4+ T cells from blood. The CDR3: CASSLVIQRSGANVLTF. CDR3 nucleotide sequence: TGTGCCAGCAGCTTAGTAATTCAACGCTCTGGGGCCAACGTCCTGACTTTC.